This entry lists 14 T cell receptor beta chains sequenced from one sample in a study of Graves' ophthalmopathy and Graves' hyperthyroidism. RNA transcripts provided the template for amplifying TCR beta CDR3 regions. Scientists carried out first-round RT-PCR using HTBI primers and then a second-round multiplex PCR. In TCRdb, the multiplex PCR reads were re-called with MiXCR into one record per CDR3 protein. This table has approximately 1.2 million distinct CDR3 sequences, about two fifths appearing once. Sequencing used peripheral blood or thyroid tissue (not recorded which). Source of these receptors: an adult man with Graves' hyperthyroidism.

This clonotype was seen many times. The chain uses TRBV4-3 and TRBJ1-4; D gene ambiguous. The CDR3 consists of 16 residues. Per germline, CDR1 LGHNA and CDR2 YSLEER. V gave up 7 bases and J gave up 0 bases, with 15 bases separating them. The CDR3, as DNA: TGCGCCAGCACCGAAGGGTTAGCCACAACTAATGAAAAACTGTTTTTT. It specifies CASTEGLATTNEKLFF.

As regards this clonotype: This could be a read error, since a much larger clone is one nucleotide away. This rearrangement joins TRBV10-3 to TRBJ2-5; a weak D match, TRBD2 (5 bases). This CDR3 region has 12 residues. The ends were cut back, 5 bases at V and 9 bases at J, with 13 bases in the middle. Looked up from germline, CDR1 is ENHRY and CDR2 is SYGVKD. Here the CDR3 DNA reads TGTGCCATCAGTTACTCACCCGGGGCCCAGTACTTC. Translation gives CAISYSPGAQYF.

On this clonotype itself: A much larger clone is a single base away; this may be a read error. The chain uses TRBV7-2 and TRBJ2-2, with D perhaps assigned TRBD1 or TRBD2 (5 bases each). The ends were cut back, 5 bases at V and 1 base at J, with 26 bases in the middle. The CDR3 is 20 amino acids. Germline V gives CDR1 SGHTA, CDR2 FQGNSA. The CDR3 is CASSLQRPGTSGWNTGELFF. The CDR3 DNA reads TGTGCCAGCAGCCTACAACGTCCCGGGACCTCCGGGTGGAACACCGGGGAGCTGTTTTTT.

The CDR3 DNA reads as TGCAGTGCCGCTTGGAGTACCTACGAGCAGTACTTC. Translating gives CSAAWSTYEQYF. This sequence joins TRBV20-1 and TRBJ2-7; D gene uncertain. Germline V CDR1 and CDR2: DFQATT, SNEGSKA (reference sequence). V was trimmed by 6 bases and J by 2 bases, leaving 11 bases between them. CDR3 length equals 12 residues.

The V and J genes are TRBV19 and TRBJ1-5; a weak D match, TRBD1 (5 bases). The V and J ends lost 9 bases and 3 bases respectively, with 21 bases between them. The CDR3 is 16 amino acids. Germline V gives CDR1 LNHDA, CDR2 SQIVND (reference sequence). CDR3 coding DNA: TGTGCCAGCTCGGGAGGGCAGGGTCGGGTCAATCAGCCCCAGCATTTT. Its translation: CASSGGQGRVNQPQHF.

The chain carries TRBV10-3 and TRBJ2-7, with 9 bases that match TRBD1. V shed 10 bases and J 6 bases; nucleotides not matched to a gene: 7. Germline V gene sequence: CDR1 ENHRY, CDR2 SYGVKD. This CDR3 has 12 residues. CDR3 in DNA: TGTGCCACCCGACAGGGGGGAGGCGAGCAGTACTTC. This sequence encodes CATRQGGGEQYF.

On this clonotype itself: At one end the junction does not follow the germline gene, possibly because of a read error. The V and J genes are TRBV10-2 and TRBJ1-1; D perhaps matches TRBD1 (5 bases). Per the germline V gene, CDR1 is WSHSY and CDR2 is SAAADI. The CDR3 runs to 16 residues. The CDR3 is CASSGQRGRMNTEAFF. The CDR3 nucleotides are TGTGCCAGCTCGGGCCAGAGGGGTCGCATGAACACTGAAGCTTTCTTT.

This clonotype was seen ten or more times. This chain connects TRBV10-2 to TRBJ2-5, with TRBD1 matching 8 bases. Germline values: CDR1 WSHSY, CDR2 SAAADI. The CDR3 loop spans 15 amino acids. With V trimmed by 6 bases and J by 2 bases, 8 bases remained unmatched. CDR3 DNA sequence: TGCGCCAGCAGCTCCTCCGGGACAGGACAAGAGACCCAGTACTTC. Amino acid sequence: CASSSSGTGQETQYF.

For the CDR3, the DNA is TGTGCCAGCAGTTTCCCCCGGGGGGTCGGAGGCTACACCTTC. Translation: CASSFPRGVGGYTF. The chain recombines TRBV12-3 or TRBV12-4 with TRBJ1-2; D possibly corresponds to TRBD1 (5 bases). V lost 3 bases and J lost 8, with 16 bases in between. This CDR3 contains 14 residues.

The chain uses TRBV12-3 or TRBV12-4 and TRBJ2-7, with 8 bases identical to TRBD2. V dropped 3 bases and J dropped 6; count of bases not matched to a gene: 7. The CDR3 totals 14 residues. CDR3 protein: CASSFSGGASEQYF. The DNA of the CDR3 is TGTGCCAGCAGTTTCTCGGGGGGGGCGAGCGAGCAGTACTTC.

This clonotype was seen many times. The V gene is TRBV12-3 or TRBV12-4, the J gene TRBJ1-1; D remains ambiguous. The CDR3 contains 11 residues. V was trimmed by 5 bases and J by 7 bases, leaving 8 bases between them. CDR3 amino acids: CASSLDGEAFF. The CDR3 coding sequence is TGTGCCAGCAGTCTTGACGGTGAAGCTTTCTTT.

V is TRBV20-1 and J is TRBJ2-7; a possible D gene is TRBD1 (6 bases). Looked up from germline, CDR1 is DFQATT and CDR2 is SNEGSKA (reference sequence). V lost 2 bases and J lost 3, with 11 bases in between. The CDR3 spans 13 residues. The CDR3 here is CSARRRGIYEQYF. The CDR3 DNA reads TGCAGTGCTAGACGTAGGGGGATCTACGAGCAGTACTTC.

This clonotype was picked up a small number of times. The V call is TRBV7-3, the J call TRBJ2-7; TRBD1 is a possible D gene (5 bases). The germline V and J ends were trimmed by 3 bases and 4 bases, with 16 bases remaining between them. The CDR3 has 15 residues. Germline V gene sequence: CDR1 SGHTA, CDR2 FQGTGA. The DNA for the CDR3 is TGTGCCAGCAGCTTCATAGACAGCGAAGGGTACGAGCAGTACTTC. Its protein product is CASSFIDSEGYEQYF. Drawing the rest from reference TRBV7-3 and TRBJ2-7, the complete variable domain is GAGVSQTPSNKVTEKGKYVELRCDPISGHTALYWYRQSLGQGPEFLIYFQGTGAADDSGLPNDRFFAVRPEGSVSTLKIQRTERGDSAVYLCASSFIDSEGYEQYFGPGTRLTVT.

The chain links TRBV29-1 to TRBJ1-3; no firm D call. Germline assignment: CDR1 SQVTM and CDR2 ANQGSEA. The CDR3 runs to 11 residues. Trimming cost V 6 bases and J 4 bases, with 7 bases left between them. The CDR3 DNA sequence: TGCAGCGTCCTTGGCGGAAACACCATATATTTT. This encodes CSVLGGNTIYF.